A single sample is the source of the 14 T cell receptor beta chains below, sequenced in a study of blood T cell repertoires in COVID-19. Some clones are missing from TCRdb's copy, which holds only in-frame ones; the method was immunoSEQ multiplex PCR. The sample includes some 340,000 clones, more than 70% of them seen just once. Sequencing was carried out using peripheral blood. These receptor sequences come from a man aged 30 to 39 with active or convalescent COVID-19.

The chain carries TRBV7-3 and TRBJ2-2; D is unclear. There are 14 residues in the CDR3. Germline assignment: CDR1 SGHTA and CDR2 FQGTGA. V was trimmed by 5 bases and J by 5 bases, leaving 12 bases between them. CDR3 sequence (DNA): TGTGCCAGCAGCCCCAGTATGTTGACCGGGGAGCTGTTTTTT. Translation gives CASSPSMLTGELFF. The entire variable domain, with the rest obtained from reference TRBV7-3 and TRBJ2-2, is as follows: GAGVSQTPSNKVTEKGKYVELRCDPISGHTALYWYRQSLGQGPEFLIYFQGTGAADDSGLPNDRFFAVRPEGSVSTLKIQRTERGDSAVYLCASSPSMLTGELFFGEGSRLTVL.

The rearrangement links TRBV15 to TRBJ2-2; 8 bases agree with TRBD1. Trimming cost V 2 bases and J 5 bases; bases outside gene matches: 7. Germline CDR1 reads LNHNV; CDR2 reads YYDKDF (reference sequence). This CDR3 has 16 residues. CDR3 nucleotides: TGTGCCACCAGCAGAAGGGACAGGTCCCTAACCGGGGAGCTGTTTTTT. Amino acids: CATSRRDRSLTGELFF.

In this sample, this clone turned up many times. The CDR3 loop is CASSEGDQPQHF. CDR3 bases: TGTGCCAGCAGTGAGGGCGATCAGCCCCAGCATTTT. The chain employs TRBV25-1 and TRBJ1-5; unclear D gene. CDR1 and CDR2 (germline): MGHDK, SYGVNS. Trimming removed 3 bases at V and 5 bases at J, with 5 bases between. This CDR3 is built from 12 residues.

The rearrangement uses TRBV7-9 and TRBJ1-1, with 7 bases lining up with TRBD1. Trimming removed 1 base from V and 10 bases from J; junction bases left unmatched: 3. CDR3 length: 12 residues. Germline V lookup: CDR1 SEHNR, CDR2 FQNEAQ (reference sequence). CDR3 coding DNA: TGTGCCAGCAGCTTAGGGGACAGAGGAGCTTTCTTT. The encoded protein is CASSLGDRGAFF.

J is TRBJ1-2 and V is TRBV7-2; TRBD1 is a possible D gene (5 bases). V gave up 1 base and J gave up 8 bases, with 8 bases separating them. CDR1 is SGHTA and CDR2 is FQGNSA in the germline V gene. This CDR3 has 12 residues. The CDR3 DNA reads as TGTGCCAGCAGCTTAGATACAGGAGGCTACACCTTC. This gives the protein CASSLDTGGYTF.

CDR3 sequence (DNA): TGTGCCAGCAGGGTGGGACAAAACACAGATACGCAGTATTTT. Translation gives CASRVGQNTDTQYF. The chain has TRBV2 and TRBJ2-3; D may be TRBD1 (6 bases). Deletions cut 6 bases from V and 2 bases from J, with 12 bases between. Germline CDR1 and CDR2: SNHLY and FYNNEI. The CDR3 has 14 residues.

Here the CDR3 DNA reads TGTGCCAGCAGCTGGAGGACTAGCGGGGGGGCATATGAGCAGTTCTTC. It codes for CASSWRTSGGAYEQFF. This chain links TRBV3-1 (or the pseudogene TRBV3-2) with TRBJ2-1; TRBD2 matches at 15 bases. The germline CDR1 and CDR2 sequences are LGHDT and YNNKEL (reference sequence). The ends lost 5 bases at V and 8 bases at J; junction bases unmatched: 7. The CDR3 is made up of 16 amino acids.

The chain has TRBV5-5 and TRBJ1-3; TRBD1 matches at 8 bases. Per germline, CDR1 SGHKS and CDR2 YYEKEE (reference sequence). This CDR3 contains 15 residues. The ends lost 5 bases at V and 4 bases at J; junction bases unmatched: 8. CDR3 in DNA: TGTGCCAGCAGTCCCAGGGGGCTAACAGGAAACACCATATATTTT. This translates into CASSPRGLTGNTIYF.

The chain links TRBV7-6 to TRBJ2-1, with D perhaps matching TRBD2 (7 bases). The ends were cut back, 1 base at V and 7 bases at J, with 17 bases in the middle. The length of the CDR3 is 16 residues. Germline V lookup: CDR1 SGHVS, CDR2 FNYEAQ. CDR3 amino acids: CASSLDIRGARNEQFF. Written as DNA, the CDR3 is TGTGCCAGCAGCTTAGACATACGGGGGGCCAGGAATGAGCAGTTCTTC.

CDR3 in amino acids: CASSSGRTARTEAFF. In DNA form, the CDR3 reads TGTGCCAGCAGCTCCGGAAGGACTGCGCGCACTGAAGCTTTCTTT. The chain joins TRBV7-8 to TRBJ1-1; no reliable D call. V lost 4 bases and J lost 4, with 16 bases in between. The germline V gene encodes CDR1 SGHVS and CDR2 FQNEAQ. The CDR3 is made up of 15 amino acids.

The chain combines TRBV10-3 with TRBJ2-5; D is possibly TRBD1 (6 bases). Germline V gene data show CDR1 as ENHRY and CDR2 as SYGVKD. The CDR3 has 16 residues. Trimming removed 3 bases at V and 0 bases at J, with 14 bases between. The CDR3 sequence is CAISDSTTGNQETQYF. DNA for the CDR3: TGTGCCATCAGTGACTCGACGACAGGAAACCAAGAGACCCAGTACTTC.

The chain couples TRBV28 to TRBJ1-4; D is perhaps TRBD1 (5 bases). This CDR3 is 14 amino acids long. V was trimmed by 5 bases and J by 11 bases, leaving 18 bases between them. The germline gives CDR1 MDHEN, CDR2 SYDVKM. The CDR3 bases are TGTGCCAGCAGTCCCCCGGGCGCCGGGGGTAAACTGTTTTTT. Its translation is CASSPPGAGGKLFF. Using reference TRBV28 and TRBJ1-4 for the parts outside the CDR3, the full variable domain is DVKVTQSSRYLVKRTGEKVFLECVQDMDHENMFWYRQDPGLGLRLIYFSYDVKMKEKGDIPEGYSVSREKKERFSLILESASTNQTSMYLCASSPPGAGGKLFFGSGTQLSVL.

As to this clone: Other DNA sequences in this specimen translate into the identical CDR3. The V call is TRBV4-2, the J call TRBJ1-3; 7 positions agree with TRBD1. CDR1 LGHNA and CDR2 YNFKEQ come from the germline V gene. The CDR3 sequence is 15 residues long. With 0 bases clipped from V and 2 bases from J, the junction kept 1 base outside the gene matches. CDR3 sequence: CASSQEDRAGNTIYF. CDR3 bases: TGTGCCAGCAGCCAAGAAGACAGGGCTGGAAACACCATATATTTT.

The chain joins TRBV6-5 to TRBJ1-1, with D hard to call. Per the germline V gene, CDR1 is MNHEY and CDR2 is SVGAGI. Trimming took off 2 bases at V and 8 bases at J, with 6 bases between the two ends. The CDR3 length is 11 residues. For the CDR3, the DNA is TGTGCCAGCAGTTACGCGGCAGAAGCTTTCTTT. It is translated as CASSYAAEAFF.